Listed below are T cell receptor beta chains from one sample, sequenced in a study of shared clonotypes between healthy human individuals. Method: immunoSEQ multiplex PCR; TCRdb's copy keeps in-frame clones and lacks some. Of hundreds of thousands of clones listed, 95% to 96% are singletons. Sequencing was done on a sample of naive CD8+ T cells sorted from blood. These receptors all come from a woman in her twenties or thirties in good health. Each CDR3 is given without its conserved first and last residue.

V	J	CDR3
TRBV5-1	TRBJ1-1	ASSLTGEAF
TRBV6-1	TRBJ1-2	ASSAITTGGYT
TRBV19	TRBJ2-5	ASSITVDYLETQY
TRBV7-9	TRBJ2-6	ASSDRPGANVLT
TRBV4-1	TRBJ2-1	ASSQERTSVDNEQF
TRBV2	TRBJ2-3	ASSGGREGLEDTQY
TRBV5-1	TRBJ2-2	ASSGNTGELF
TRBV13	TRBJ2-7	ASSAGQGVHEQY
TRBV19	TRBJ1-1	ASSIWGNTEAF
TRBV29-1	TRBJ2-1	SVQLARTYNEQF
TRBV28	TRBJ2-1	ASSPLGGDSYNEQF
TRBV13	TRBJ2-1	ASSLGWEGGNEQF
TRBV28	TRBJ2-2	ASSLLDRDPGELF
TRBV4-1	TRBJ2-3	ASSQDGSGTDTQY
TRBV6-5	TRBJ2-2	ASRWTGDTGELF
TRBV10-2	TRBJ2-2	ASMWSGELF
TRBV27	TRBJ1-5	ASSTRGQPQH
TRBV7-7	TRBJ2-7	ASSSGLAETYEQY
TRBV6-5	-	ASRYRGYDEQY
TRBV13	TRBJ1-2	ASSLGQTYGYT
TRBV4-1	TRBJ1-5	ASSQDRNQPQH
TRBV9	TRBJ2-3	ASSVGFRREPPQDTQY
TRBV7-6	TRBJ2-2	ASSLKTSGDTNTGELF
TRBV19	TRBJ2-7	ASSITGSSEQY
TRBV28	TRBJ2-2	ASSLSKEGRRGQGYTGELF
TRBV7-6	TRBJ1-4	ASSSQGHGEKLF
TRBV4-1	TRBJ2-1	ASSQGVAGDNEQF
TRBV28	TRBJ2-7	ASSSPLLAGFSAYEQY
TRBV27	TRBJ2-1	ASSLHGGSSYNEQF
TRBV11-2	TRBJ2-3	ASSLDILREGLLGTQY
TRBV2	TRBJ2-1	ASGSVRTAGVSVNEQF
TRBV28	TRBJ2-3	ASTKEREGLSYTQY
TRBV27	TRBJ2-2	ASSYIRDRSRTGELF